The 32 T cell receptor beta chains reported below all come from one sample, sequenced in a study of shared clonotypes between healthy human individuals. Using immunoSEQ multiplex PCR, the repertoire was profiled, and TCRdb retains in-frame clones only, with some absent. The repertoire holds 2.3 million or so clones, with 85% to 95% as singletons. Sequenced material: naive CD4+ T cells from PBMCs. Noted subset: CD45RA+ positively selected. These receptors originate from a man aged 18 to 29 in good health. Some clones in this sample may be carry-over from other donors' samples.

The chain recombines TRBV5-1 with TRBJ2-2; a weak D match, TRBD1 (6 bases). Germline V gene sequence: CDR1 SGHRS, CDR2 YFSETQ. Trimming took off 1 base at V and 2 bases at J, with 12 bases between the two ends. The CDR3 is made up of 16 amino acids. CDR3 nucleotide sequence: TGCGCCAGCAGCTTGTTGGAACAGGGAAACACCGGGGAGCTGTTTTTT. It translates to CASSLLEQGNTGELFF.

This rearrangement joins TRBV25-1 to TRBJ1-2; D perhaps matches TRBD1 (6 bases). The germline V gene encodes CDR1 MGHDK and CDR2 SYGVNS. Trimming cost V 2 bases and J 4 bases, with 14 bases left between them. The CDR3 covers 15 residues. CDR3 sequence reads: CASSEPSGVGYGYTF. CDR3 sequence (DNA): TGTGCCAGCAGTGAACCCTCAGGGGTGGGCTATGGCTACACCTTC.

Comments on this clone: Other DNA sequences from this sample encode an identical CDR3 as well. The rearrangement uses TRBV6-4 and TRBJ2-2; D may be TRBD1 (5 bases). Trimming stripped 6 bases from V and 2 bases from J, with 7 bases between. Per germline, CDR1 MRHNA and CDR2 SNTAGT. CDR3 size: 13 residues. CDR3 sequence (DNA): TGTGCCAGCAGCGGACAAAACACCGGGGAGCTGTTTTTT. It is translated as CASSGQNTGELFF.

This chain connects TRBV5-1 to TRBJ2-1; 10 nucleotides align to TRBD2. Germline trimming cut 2 bases from V and 2 bases from J; bases unmatched to any gene: 1. The germline gives CDR1 SGHRS, CDR2 YFSETQ. This CDR3 has 15 residues. The CDR3: CASSFTSGTYNEQFF. CDR3 nucleotides: TGCGCCAGCAGCTTTACTAGCGGGACCTACAATGAGCAGTTCTTC. Full variable domain (rest looked up from reference TRBV5-1 and TRBJ2-1): KAGVTQTPRYLIKTRGQQVTLSCSPISGHRSVSWYQQTPGQGLQFLFEYFSETQRNKGNFPGRFSGRQFSNSRSEMNVSTLELGDSALYLCASSFTSGTYNEQFFGPGTRLTVL.

The V gene is TRBV28, the J gene TRBJ2-1, with 11 bases fitting TRBD2. Per the germline V gene, CDR1 is MDHEN and CDR2 is SYDVKM. The trim removed 7 bases at V and 8 bases at J, leaving 10 bases unmatched. The CDR3 spans 15 residues. CDR3 nucleotides: TGTGCCAGCACTTCTCGACTAGCGGGACCCGATGAGCAGTTCTTC. The encoded protein is CASTSRLAGPDEQFF.

The J gene is TRBJ2-7, the V gene TRBV10-3; 10 bases map to TRBD2. The germline gives CDR1 ENHRY, CDR2 SYGVKD. The ends lost 2 bases at V and 5 bases at J; junction bases unmatched: 6. The CDR3 loop spans 15 amino acids. CDR3 coding DNA: TGTGCCATCAGTGAGCTAGCGGGAGTTGGCGACGAGCAGTACTTC. This encodes CAISELAGVGDEQYF.

This rearrangement joins TRBV6-6 to TRBJ1-1, with 9 bases that match TRBD1. Germline-derived CDR1 and CDR2 are MNHNY and SVGAGI (reference sequence). The CDR3 totals 13 residues. The trim removed 5 bases at V and 4 bases at J, leaving 2 bases unmatched. CDR3 nucleotides: TGTGCCAGCAGTGGACAGGGGCCCACTGAAGCTTTCTTT. This translates into CASSGQGPTEAFF.

This clone showed up just a few times. V and J are TRBV6-1 and TRBJ2-4, with no clear D. This CDR3 is built from 13 residues. Germline assignment: CDR1 MNHNS and CDR2 SASEGT. Trimming removed 10 bases at V and 1 base at J, with 11 bases between. The CDR3 DNA reads TGTGCCACCCAGGCTAGGGCCAAAAACATTCAGTACTTC. It translates to CATQARAKNIQYF.

This rearrangement joins TRBV6-1 to TRBJ1-2; TRBD1 is a possible D gene (5 bases). Germline V gene sequence: CDR1 MNHNS, CDR2 SASEGT. Trimming left V 0 bases short and J 5 bases short, with 16 bases between. This CDR3 contains 16 residues. DNA for the CDR3: TGTGCCAGCAGTGAAGCGCTTCGGCGGGGCTGGTATGGCTACACCTTC. The encoded protein is CASSEALRRGWYGYTF.

V is TRBV2 and J is TRBJ2-7; possible D gene TRBD1, 6 bases. From germline, CDR1 is SNHLY and CDR2 FYNNEI. The V gene lost 6 bases and the J gene lost 6 bases, with 18 bases spanning the gap. CDR3 length: 14 residues. CDR3 sequence: CASSKQGSEGEQYF. The CDR3 nucleotides are TGTGCCAGCAGCAAGCAGGGGTCCGAGGGCGAGCAGTACTTC.

This clone was seen only once. V and J are TRBV7-9 and TRBJ1-2; D uncertain. The CDR3 totals 12 residues. The V gene lost 3 bases and the J gene lost 4 bases, with 6 bases spanning the gap. Germline assignment: CDR1 SEHNR and CDR2 FQNEAQ (reference sequence). Written as DNA, the CDR3 is TGTGCCAGCAGCTTGCTACTCTATGGCTACACCTTC. Its translation is CASSLLLYGYTF.

This clone was found a few times. The chain couples TRBV9 to TRBJ1-1, with D uncertain. The germline V and J ends were trimmed by 3 bases and 0 bases, with 9 bases remaining between them. Germline V CDR1 and CDR2: SGDLS, YYNGEE. This CDR3 has 14 residues. CDR3 DNA: TGTGCCAGCAGCGCTCGGACTATGAACACTGAAGCTTTCTTT. Translated: CASSARTMNTEAFF.

Turning to this clone: The sample has other DNA sequences that encode this CDR3 too. This chain joins TRBV7-2 and TRBJ2-3; D gene unclear. V lost 5 bases and J lost 4, with 4 bases in between. CDR1 and CDR2 from the germline V gene are SGHTA and FQGNSA. The CDR3 contains 11 residues. The chain's CDR3 is CASSRSDTQYF. The CDR3 nucleotides are TGTGCCAGCAGCCGGTCAGATACGCAGTATTTT.

This rearrangement joins TRBV4-1 to TRBJ2-4; D gene uncertain. The CDR3 is made up of 15 amino acids. From germline, CDR1 is MGHRA and CDR2 YSYEKL. The germline V and J ends were trimmed by 1 base and 7 bases, with 14 bases remaining between them. The CDR3 is CASSQVFGVLNIQYF. In DNA, the CDR3 is TGCGCCAGCAGCCAAGTTTTTGGGGTCCTTAACATTCAGTACTTC.

The rearrangement uses TRBV29-1 and TRBJ2-3; 10 bases line up with TRBD2. The CDR3 has 12 residues. V lost 6 bases, J lost 8 bases, and 5 bases stayed unmatched. Germline CDR1 reads SQVTM; CDR2 reads ANQGSEA. The CDR3 nucleotides read TGCAGCGTGGAGCGGGAGGGCGGTACGCAGTATTTT. This codes for CSVEREGGTQYF.

Regarding this clone: The identical CDR3 is also encoded by other nucleotide sequences in the sample. The J gene is TRBJ2-1, the V gene TRBV5-1, with 9 nucleotides matching TRBD2. Germline CDR1 is SGHRS and CDR2 is YFSETQ. The CDR3 runs 15 residues. J lost 5 bases, V lost 2 bases, and 5 bases had no gene match. The CDR3 DNA reads as TGCGCCAGCAGCTTTGGACTAGCGTGGGACAATGAGCAGTTCTTC. Translating gives CASSFGLAWDNEQFF. Full variable domain (outside the CDR3, taken from reference TRBV5-1 and TRBJ2-1): KAGVTQTPRYLIKTRGQQVTLSCSPISGHRSVSWYQQTPGQGLQFLFEYFSETQRNKGNFPGRFSGRQFSNSRSEMNVSTLELGDSALYLCASSFGLAWDNEQFFGPGTRLTVL.

J is TRBJ1-5 and V is TRBV4-1; 9 bases are shared with TRBD1. V shed 3 bases, J shed 8 bases, and the junction held 2 bases outside the gene matches. Germline V gene lookup returns CDR1 MGHRA and CDR2 YSYEKL. There are 13 residues in the CDR3. CDR3 protein: CASSQTGGKPQHF. CDR3 nucleotide sequence: TGCGCCAGCAGCCAGACAGGGGGGAAGCCCCAGCATTTT.

This clone was seen only a few times. This sequence joins TRBV7-9 and TRBJ2-7; TRBD1 aligns across 9 bases. J was trimmed by 5 bases and V by 1 base; bases with no gene match: 0. The CDR3 consists of 13 residues. Per the germline V gene, CDR1 is SEHNR and CDR2 is FQNEAQ (reference sequence). The CDR3 DNA reads TGTGCCAGCAGCTTAGGGACAGGGGACGAGCAGTACTTC. This sequence encodes CASSLGTGDEQYF.

Comments on this clone: This sample includes further DNA sequences coding for the same CDR3. The J gene is TRBJ2-7, the V gene TRBV11-1, with TRBD1 matching over 10 bases. J lost 2 bases, V lost 3 bases, and 4 bases had no gene match. CDR1 is SGHAT, CDR2 FQDESV, per germline (reference sequence). CDR3 length: 15 residues. The CDR3 loop is CASSLGDRGPYEQYF. The CDR3 region has the DNA TGTGCCAGCAGCTTGGGGGACAGGGGACCCTACGAGCAGTACTTC.

For this clone: The junction shows a germline mismatch at one end, possibly a read error. V gene TRBV29-1 combines with J gene TRBJ2-3, with 7 bases fitting TRBD1. Per germline, CDR1 SQVTM and CDR2 ANQGSEA. The CDR3 sequence is 14 residues long. CDR3 region: CSIRGRGSTDMQYF. In DNA form, the CDR3 reads TGCAGCATTCGAGGCAGGGGGAGCACAGATATGCAGTATTTT.

The chain recombines TRBV5-1 with TRBJ2-1, with 9 positions matching TRBD2. This CDR3 has 14 amino acids. Germline trimming cut 7 bases from V and 6 bases from J; bases unmatched to any gene: 8. Germline V lookup: CDR1 SGHRS, CDR2 YFSETQ. The CDR3 nucleotides read TGCGCCAGCGGATCCCGTAGCGGGAGCAATGAGCAGTTCTTC. Its protein is CASGSRSGSNEQFF.

Notes on this clone: This same CDR3 is encoded by further DNA sequences in the sample. The gene calls are TRBV9 and TRBJ1-2; 8 bases are a match to TRBD1. The germline V gene has CDR1 SGDLS and CDR2 YYNGEE. The ends lost 4 bases at V and 4 bases at J; junction bases unmatched: 3. CDR3 size: 13 residues. The CDR3 protein is CASSQGAGYGYTF. In DNA, the CDR3 is TGTGCCAGCAGCCAGGGGGCTGGCTATGGCTACACCTTC.

V gene TRBV7-2 combines with J gene TRBJ2-1; 7 bases match TRBD2. The V segment lost 5 bases and the J segment 4 bases; nucleotides outside the gene matches: 14. CDR3 length equals 17 residues. Per the germline V gene, CDR1 is SGHTA and CDR2 is FQGNSA. The CDR3 sequence: CASSLRLARAGYNEQFF. In nucleotides, the CDR3 is TGTGCCAGCAGCCTTCGACTAGCAAGGGCGGGGTACAATGAGCAGTTCTTC. Supplemented by reference TRBV7-2 and TRBJ2-1, the full variable domain reads GAGVSQSPSNKVTEKGKDVELRCDPISGHTALYWYRQSLGQGLEFLIYFQGNSAPDKSGLPSDRFSAERTGGSVSTLTIQRTQQEDSAVYLCASSLRLARAGYNEQFFGPGTRLTVL.

The chain carries TRBV7-9 and TRBJ2-5; 7 bases match TRBD1. Germline loops: CDR1 SEHNR, CDR2 FQNEAQ (reference sequence). The CDR3 totals 13 residues. The trim removed 4 bases at V and 5 bases at J, leaving 4 bases unmatched. CDR3 nucleotide sequence: TGTGCCAGCAGCTCGACAGGGCTGGAGACCCAGTACTTC. It specifies CASSSTGLETQYF.

V usage is TRBV6-5 and J usage is TRBJ2-2; D might be TRBD1 (6 bases). Trimming took 6 bases from V and 8 from J, leaving 19 bases between them. The germline V gene has CDR1 MNHEY and CDR2 SVGAGI. The CDR3 covers 15 residues. CDR3 in amino acids: CASRNSQGPEGELFF. The CDR3 DNA reads as TGTGCCAGCAGGAACAGTCAGGGGCCCGAGGGGGAGCTGTTTTTT.

This clone has just a few counts. CDR3 amino acids: CATSRGTAQPQHF. CDR3 coding DNA: TGTGCCACCAGCAGAGGGACAGCGCAGCCCCAGCATTTT. The V call is TRBV15, the J call TRBJ1-5, with D perhaps matching TRBD1 (6 bases). The V gene lost 1 base and the J gene lost 7 bases, with 8 bases spanning the gap. The CDR3 is 13 amino acids. Germline lookup yields CDR1 LNHNV and CDR2 YYDKDF (reference sequence). Supplemented by reference TRBV15 and TRBJ1-5, the full variable domain reads DAMVIQNPRYQVTQFGKPVTLSCSQTLNHNVMYWYQQKSSQAPKLLFHYYDKDFNNEADTPDNFQSRRPNTSFCFLDIRSPGLGDTAMYLCATSRGTAQPQHFGDGTRLSIL.

The V call is TRBV12-5, the J call TRBJ2-5; D is undetermined. V dropped 2 bases and J dropped 2 bases, with 3 bases sitting between them. The CDR3 sequence is 12 residues long. Per the germline V gene, CDR1 is LGHNT and CDR2 is FRNRAP. This chain's CDR3 is CASGLPQETQYF. The CDR3 DNA reads as TGTGCTAGTGGTTTGCCGCAAGAGACCCAGTACTTC.

The V gene is TRBV7-8, the J gene TRBJ2-5, with unresolved D. The V end was cut by 3 bases, the J end by 4 bases, with 15 bases between. Germline V gene sequence: CDR1 SGHVS, CDR2 FQNEAQ. The CDR3 consists of 15 residues. The CDR3 here is CASSFQGPSRETQYF. CDR3 bases: TGTGCCAGCAGCTTCCAAGGACCAAGTAGAGAGACCCAGTACTTC.

The chain carries TRBV19 and TRBJ2-7, with 7 bases matching TRBD2. CDR3 length: 14 residues. The trim removed 1 base at V and 3 bases at J, leaving 3 bases unmatched. Germline V gives CDR1 LNHDA, CDR2 SQIVND (reference sequence). CDR3 protein: CASSIGLAYYEQYF. The CDR3, as DNA: TGTGCCAGTAGTATAGGACTAGCTTACTACGAGCAGTACTTC.

The rearrangement joins TRBV5-6 to TRBJ2-7; 12 nucleotides match TRBD2. Germline V gene data show CDR1 as SGHDT and CDR2 as YYEEEE. Trimming at V came to 0 bases and at J to 4 bases, leaving 5 bases not matched to a gene. This CDR3 has 16 amino acids. The CDR3 DNA follows: TGTGCCAGCAGCTTGGGCCCTAGCGGGAGGGGATACGAGCAGTACTTC. Translation gives CASSLGPSGRGYEQYF.

J is TRBJ1-1 and V is TRBV6-5, with D maybe TRBD1 (5 bases). The CDR3 sequence is 14 residues long. Trimming took off 4 bases at V and 7 bases at J, with 16 bases between the two ends. Per germline, CDR1 MNHEY and CDR2 SVGAGI. CDR3 DNA: TGTGCCAGCAGTTCGAGGCAGGGTAGGGGTGAAGCTTTCTTT. This encodes CASSSRQGRGEAFF.

The genes are TRBV13 and TRBJ2-2; no clear D. CDR1 is PRHDT, CDR2 FYEKMQ, per germline (reference sequence). CDR3 size: 14 residues. The ends were cut back, 0 bases at V and 3 bases at J, with 5 bases in the middle. CDR3 sequence: CASSLGFDTGELFF. The CDR3 DNA reads as TGTGCCAGCAGCTTAGGATTCGACACCGGGGAGCTGTTTTTT.